This T cell receptor beta chain was recovered during a study of cytomegalovirus exposure and HLA in healthy donors. 13 Jbeta primers and 60 Vbeta primers were used for the PCR. Under the authors' procedure: Per a later analysis, the number of unique TCR beta chains was around 80 million, of which around 9.9 million were shared. Measured with immunoSEQ multiplex PCR; TCRdb has only the in-frame clones, and not every one. D and trimming come from the DNA, and the V and J calls and clone size come from that table. The sample lists roughly 200,000 clones; approximately 78% were seen once. Points on this clone: No antigen is known for it.

Whole-study results and caveats: Highly shared sequence variants in one cluster were likely a sequencing artifact.

This CDR3 comprises 15 residues. V was pared by 2 bases and J by 4 bases, with 8 bases of the junction left unmatched. Per the germline V gene, CDR1 is MGHRA and CDR2 is YSYEKL. This TCR was recovered from a woman aged 40 to 49 in good health and CMV-seronegative. The chain couples TRBV4-1 to TRBJ2-7, with 7 bases matching TRBD2. Sequenced sample: PBMCs. CDR3: CASSQTGTGGYEQYF. Here the CDR3 DNA reads TGCGCCAGCAGCCAAACCGGGACGGGGGGTTACGAGCAGTACTTC.